Listed below are T cell receptor beta chains from one sample, sequenced in a study of TIL therapy for anti-PD-1-resistant metastatic lung cancer. Sequencing was performed with immunoSEQ multiplex PCR; in TCRdb, only in-frame clones are kept and a portion is missing. The sample holds some 20,000 clones, over 60% seen once. The sequenced sample was blood, obtained at baseline. The receptors were gathered from a person aged 25-85 years with non-small cell lung cancer. CDR3s leave out the opening cysteine and the closing phenylalanine or tryptophan. Rows may omit the clone size; those that give it use once, few, many or a size class.

j_gene: TRBJ2-5; v_gene: TRBV9; abundance: -; CDR3aa: ASSPPGRREETQY
j_gene: TRBJ1-5; v_gene: TRBV10-3; abundance: -; CDR3aa: AISEPDQPQH
j_gene: TRBJ2-5; v_gene: TRBV29-1; abundance: -; CDR3aa: SVVPGSQETQY
j_gene: TRBJ1-1; v_gene: TRBV14; abundance: medium-sized; CDR3aa: ASSPQGFTEAF
j_gene: TRBJ2-3; v_gene: TRBV7-8; abundance: once; CDR3aa: ASSAYRADTQY
j_gene: TRBJ1-1; v_gene: TRBV19; abundance: -; CDR3aa: ASQTPLHGQGMNTEAF
j_gene: TRBJ2-3; v_gene: TRBV10-3; abundance: -; CDR3aa: AISEPEVWVDTQY
j_gene: TRBJ2-7; v_gene: TRBV5-1; abundance: -; CDR3aa: ASSLMGTYPYEQY
j_gene: TRBJ2-1; v_gene: TRBV2; abundance: few; CDR3aa: ASSETRLGLNEQF
j_gene: TRBJ2-4; v_gene: TRBV3-1/TRBV3-2; abundance: -; CDR3aa: ASSQRRIAGVPLTKNIQY
j_gene: TRBJ2-1; v_gene: TRBV7-9; abundance: -; CDR3aa: ASSSGGNEQF
j_gene: TRBJ2-3; v_gene: TRBV19; abundance: -; CDR3aa: ASSGGTSGLTDTQY
j_gene: TRBJ1-2; v_gene: TRBV6-5; abundance: few; CDR3aa: ASSYSGGVAGYT
j_gene: TRBJ1-2; v_gene: TRBV25-1; abundance: -; CDR3aa: ASSEFTEDYGYT
j_gene: TRBJ1-1; v_gene: TRBV5-1; abundance: -; CDR3aa: ASSLSRREAF
j_gene: TRBJ2-7; v_gene: TRBV11-2; abundance: once; CDR3aa: ASSLDPGGDEQY
j_gene: TRBJ2-7; v_gene: TRBV28; abundance: -; CDR3aa: ASRTGGPPPEQY
j_gene: TRBJ1-4; v_gene: TRBV7-2; abundance: -; CDR3aa: ASSLGQGAVEKLF
j_gene: TRBJ1-2; v_gene: TRBV14; abundance: -; CDR3aa: ASSPNSFYGYT
j_gene: TRBJ1-2; v_gene: TRBV5-6; abundance: -; CDR3aa: ASSLRGAYGYT
j_gene: TRBJ2-1; v_gene: TRBV27; abundance: once; CDR3aa: ASRLAGGSSYNEQF
j_gene: TRBJ2-1; v_gene: TRBV7-3; abundance: -; CDR3aa: ASSLSGAGNEQF
j_gene: TRBJ2-2; v_gene: TRBV11-1; abundance: -; CDR3aa: ASSLGLGNTGELF
j_gene: TRBJ2-3; v_gene: TRBV9; abundance: -; CDR3aa: ASSLPGGTDTQY
j_gene: TRBJ1-3; v_gene: TRBV3-1/TRBV3-2; abundance: -; CDR3aa: ASSQGLSGNTIY
j_gene: TRBJ1-5; v_gene: TRBV7-2; abundance: once; CDR3aa: ASSLVGRDQPQH
j_gene: TRBJ2-5; v_gene: TRBV5-4; abundance: -; CDR3aa: ASSFLAGGLHQETQY
j_gene: TRBJ2-5; v_gene: TRBV30; abundance: once; CDR3aa: AWKFRTDFFGETQY
j_gene: TRBJ2-5; v_gene: TRBV5-1; abundance: -; CDR3aa: ASGDGVDREETQY
j_gene: TRBJ1-1; v_gene: TRBV9; abundance: -; CDR3aa: ASSVVSRVGGVDTEAF
j_gene: TRBJ2-7; v_gene: TRBV11-2; abundance: -; CDR3aa: ASSPLGRGSGASYEQY
j_gene: TRBJ1-5; v_gene: TRBV19; abundance: -; CDR3aa: ASSLGVRGRRTSNQPQH
j_gene: TRBJ1-1; v_gene: TRBV7-2; abundance: -; CDR3aa: ASSFSTSTEAF
j_gene: TRBJ1-2; v_gene: TRBV30; abundance: few; CDR3aa: AWSVGGLGYT
j_gene: TRBJ2-1; v_gene: TRBV29-1; abundance: -; CDR3aa: SVERRSGGRNEQF
j_gene: TRBJ2-5; v_gene: TRBV21-1; abundance: -; CDR3aa: ASSKAVAGGMGETQY
j_gene: TRBJ2-5; v_gene: TRBV6-5; abundance: -; CDR3aa: ASSPGVEGETQY
j_gene: TRBJ2-7; v_gene: TRBV7-6; abundance: -; CDR3aa: ASSNGGGLTYEQY
j_gene: TRBJ1-1; v_gene: TRBV5-1; abundance: -; CDR3aa: ASIETPGYGLRTEAF
j_gene: TRBJ1-5; v_gene: TRBV5-1; abundance: -; CDR3aa: ASSPGSNQPQH
j_gene: TRBJ1-1; v_gene: TRBV7-2; abundance: -; CDR3aa: ASSPTPAPSTEAF
j_gene: TRBJ1-5; v_gene: TRBV12-3/TRBV12-4; abundance: -; CDR3aa: ASSLNGNQPQH
j_gene: TRBJ2-7; v_gene: TRBV7-6; abundance: -; CDR3aa: ASSAYDRGHEQY
j_gene: TRBJ1-6; v_gene: TRBV14; abundance: -; CDR3aa: ASSQGGARIDSPLH
j_gene: TRBJ1-2; v_gene: TRBV3-1/TRBV3-2; abundance: -; CDR3aa: ASSQSGGEKDYT
j_gene: TRBJ1-2; v_gene: TRBV6-5; abundance: -; CDR3aa: ASQGAGSSYGYT
j_gene: TRBJ2-7; v_gene: TRBV12-5; abundance: -; CDR3aa: ASGFGGTYEQY
j_gene: TRBJ2-7; v_gene: TRBV6-2/TRBV6-3; abundance: -; CDR3aa: ASSLGTANYEQY
j_gene: TRBJ1-2; v_gene: TRBV4-3; abundance: -; CDR3aa: ASSQDVGSRGYGYT
j_gene: TRBJ2-1; v_gene: TRBV5-1; abundance: -; CDR3aa: ASSWGSGTGAGEQF
j_gene: TRBJ1-1; v_gene: TRBV14; abundance: -; CDR3aa: ASSQVRVTEAF
j_gene: TRBJ2-5; v_gene: TRBV6-6; abundance: -; CDR3aa: ASSTQWGETQY
j_gene: TRBJ1-1; v_gene: TRBV28; abundance: -; CDR3aa: ASSFVRTAEAF
j_gene: TRBJ2-2; v_gene: TRBV30; abundance: -; CDR3aa: AWNGNTGELF